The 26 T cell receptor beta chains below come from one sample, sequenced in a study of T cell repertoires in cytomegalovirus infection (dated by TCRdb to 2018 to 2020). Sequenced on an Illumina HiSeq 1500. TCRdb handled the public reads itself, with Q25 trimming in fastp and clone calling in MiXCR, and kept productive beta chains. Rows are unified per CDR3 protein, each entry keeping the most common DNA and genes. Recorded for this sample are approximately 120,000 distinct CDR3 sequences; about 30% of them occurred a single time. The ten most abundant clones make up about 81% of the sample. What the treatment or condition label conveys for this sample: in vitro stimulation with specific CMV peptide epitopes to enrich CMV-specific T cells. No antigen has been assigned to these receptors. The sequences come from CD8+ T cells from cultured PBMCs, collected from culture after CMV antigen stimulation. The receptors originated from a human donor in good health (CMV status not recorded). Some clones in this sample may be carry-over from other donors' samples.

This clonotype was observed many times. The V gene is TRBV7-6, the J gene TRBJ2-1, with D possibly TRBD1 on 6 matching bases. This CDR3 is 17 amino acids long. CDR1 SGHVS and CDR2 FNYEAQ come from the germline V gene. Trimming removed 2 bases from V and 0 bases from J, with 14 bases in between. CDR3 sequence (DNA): TGTGCCAGCAGCTTACACGGACAGCTGAGCTCCTACAATGAGCAGTTCTTC. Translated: CASSLHGQLSSYNEQFF.

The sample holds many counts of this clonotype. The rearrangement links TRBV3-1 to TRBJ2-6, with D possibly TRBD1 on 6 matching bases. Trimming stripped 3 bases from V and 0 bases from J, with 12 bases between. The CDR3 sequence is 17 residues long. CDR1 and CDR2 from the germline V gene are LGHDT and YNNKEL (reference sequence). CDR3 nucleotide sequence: TGTGCCAGCAGCCAGGACAGTTCGCCCTCTGGGGCCAACGTCCTGACTTTC. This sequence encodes CASSQDSSPSGANVLTF.

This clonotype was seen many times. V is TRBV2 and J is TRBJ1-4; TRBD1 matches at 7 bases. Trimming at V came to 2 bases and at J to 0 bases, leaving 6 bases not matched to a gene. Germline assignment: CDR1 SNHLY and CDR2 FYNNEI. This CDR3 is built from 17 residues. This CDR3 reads CASSEPGTAATNEKLFF. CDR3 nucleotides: TGTGCCAGCAGTGAACCTGGGACAGCTGCAACTAATGAAAAACTGTTTTTT.

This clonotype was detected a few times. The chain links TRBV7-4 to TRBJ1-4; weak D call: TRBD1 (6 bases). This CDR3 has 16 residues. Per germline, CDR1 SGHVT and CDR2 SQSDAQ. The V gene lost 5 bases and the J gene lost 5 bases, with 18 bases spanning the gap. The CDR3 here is CASSPPGGASNEKLFF. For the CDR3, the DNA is TGTGCCAGCAGCCCCCCCGGGGGGGCCTCCAATGAAAAACTGTTTTTT.

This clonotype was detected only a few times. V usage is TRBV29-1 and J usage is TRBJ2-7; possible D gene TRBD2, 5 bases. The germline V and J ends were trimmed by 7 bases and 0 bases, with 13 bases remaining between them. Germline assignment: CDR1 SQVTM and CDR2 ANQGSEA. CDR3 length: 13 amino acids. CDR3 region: CSALDLFSYEQYF. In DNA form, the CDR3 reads TGCAGCGCACTAGACCTGTTCTCCTACGAGCAGTACTTC.

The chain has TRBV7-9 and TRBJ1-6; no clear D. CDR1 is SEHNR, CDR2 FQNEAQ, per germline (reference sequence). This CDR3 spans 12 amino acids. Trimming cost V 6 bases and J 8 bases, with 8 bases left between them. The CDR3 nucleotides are TGTGCCAGCAGGCAGGTCGATTCACCCCTCCACTTT. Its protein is CASRQVDSPLHF. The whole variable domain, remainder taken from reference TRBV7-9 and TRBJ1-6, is DTGVSQNPRHKITKRGQNVTFRCDPISEHNRLYWYRQTLGQGPEFLTYFQNEAQLEKSRLLSDRFSAERPKGSFSTLEIQRTEQGDSAMYLCASRQVDSPLHFGNGTRLTVT.

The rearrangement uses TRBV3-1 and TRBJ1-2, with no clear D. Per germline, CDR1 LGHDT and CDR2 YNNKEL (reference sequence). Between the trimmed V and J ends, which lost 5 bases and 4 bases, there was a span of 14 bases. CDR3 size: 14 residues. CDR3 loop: CASSTGSSGYGYTF. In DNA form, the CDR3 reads TGTGCCAGCAGCACGGGCTCTTCCGGCTATGGCTACACCTTC.

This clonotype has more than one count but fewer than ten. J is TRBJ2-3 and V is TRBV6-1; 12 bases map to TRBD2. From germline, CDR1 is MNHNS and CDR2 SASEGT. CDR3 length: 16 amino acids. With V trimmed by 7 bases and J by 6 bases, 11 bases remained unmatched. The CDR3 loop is CASNPSSGGAVDTQYF. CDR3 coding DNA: TGTGCCAGCAACCCTTCTAGCGGGGGGGCCGTCGATACGCAGTATTTT.

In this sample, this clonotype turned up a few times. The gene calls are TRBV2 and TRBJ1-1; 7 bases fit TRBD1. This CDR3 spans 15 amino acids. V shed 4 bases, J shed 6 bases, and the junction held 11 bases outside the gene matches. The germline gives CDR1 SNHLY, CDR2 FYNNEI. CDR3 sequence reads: CASSGPDRVGAEAFF. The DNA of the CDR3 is TGTGCCAGCAGTGGCCCTGACAGGGTGGGAGCTGAAGCTTTCTTT. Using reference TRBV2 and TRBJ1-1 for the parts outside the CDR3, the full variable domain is EPEVTQTPSHQVTQMGQEVILRCVPISNHLYFYWYRQILGQKVEFLVSFYNNEISEKSEIFDDQFSVERPDGSNFTLKIRSTKLEDSAMYFCASSGPDRVGAEAFFGQGTRLTVV.

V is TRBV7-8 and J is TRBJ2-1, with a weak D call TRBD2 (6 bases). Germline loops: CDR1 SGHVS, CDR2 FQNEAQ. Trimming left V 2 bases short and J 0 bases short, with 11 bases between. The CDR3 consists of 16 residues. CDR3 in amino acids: CASSLSAGTSYNEQFF. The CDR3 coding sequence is TGTGCCAGCAGCTTAAGCGCGGGGACCTCCTACAATGAGCAGTTCTTC.

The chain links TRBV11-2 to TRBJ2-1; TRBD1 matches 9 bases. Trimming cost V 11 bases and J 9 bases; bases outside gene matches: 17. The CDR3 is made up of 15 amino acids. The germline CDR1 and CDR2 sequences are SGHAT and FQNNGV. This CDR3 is CAGPGTGLVGLEQFF. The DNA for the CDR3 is TGTGCCGGACCCGGGACAGGGCTCGTTGGGCTTGAGCAGTTCTTC.

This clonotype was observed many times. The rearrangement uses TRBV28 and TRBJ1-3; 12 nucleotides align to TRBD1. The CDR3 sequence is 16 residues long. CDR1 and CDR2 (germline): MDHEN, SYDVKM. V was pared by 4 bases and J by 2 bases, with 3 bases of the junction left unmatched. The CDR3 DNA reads TGTGCCAGCAGTTCGGGGACAGGGGGCCCTGGAAACACCATATATTTT. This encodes CASSSGTGGPGNTIYF.

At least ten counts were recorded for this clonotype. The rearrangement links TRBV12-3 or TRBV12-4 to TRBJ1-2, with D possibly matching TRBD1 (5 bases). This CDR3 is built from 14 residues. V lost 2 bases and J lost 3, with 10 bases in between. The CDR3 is CASSLSGDYYGYTF. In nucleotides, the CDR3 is TGTGCCAGCAGTTTATCGGGGGACTACTATGGCTACACCTTC.

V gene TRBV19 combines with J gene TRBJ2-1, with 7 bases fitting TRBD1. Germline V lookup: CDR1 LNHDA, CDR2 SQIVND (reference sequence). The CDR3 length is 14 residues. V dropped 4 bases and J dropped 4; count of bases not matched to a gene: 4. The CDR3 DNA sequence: TGTGCCAGTAGTAAACCGGGACAGTACAATGAGCAGTTCTTC. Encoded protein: CASSKPGQYNEQFF.

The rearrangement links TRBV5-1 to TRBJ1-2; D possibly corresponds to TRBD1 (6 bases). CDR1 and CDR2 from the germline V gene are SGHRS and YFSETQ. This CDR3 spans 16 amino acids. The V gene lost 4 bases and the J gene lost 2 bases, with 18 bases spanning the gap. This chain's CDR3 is CASSPTNNRVNYGYTF. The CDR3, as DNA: TGCGCCAGCAGCCCGACGAACAACAGGGTCAACTATGGCTACACCTTC.

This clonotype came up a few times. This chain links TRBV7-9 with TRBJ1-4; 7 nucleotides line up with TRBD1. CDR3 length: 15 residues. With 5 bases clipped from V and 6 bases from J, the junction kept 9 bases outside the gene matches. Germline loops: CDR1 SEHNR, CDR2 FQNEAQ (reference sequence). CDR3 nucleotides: TGTGCCAGCAGCCCCCGACAGGGCTGGGATGAAAAACTGTTTTTT. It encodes CASSPRQGWDEKLFF.

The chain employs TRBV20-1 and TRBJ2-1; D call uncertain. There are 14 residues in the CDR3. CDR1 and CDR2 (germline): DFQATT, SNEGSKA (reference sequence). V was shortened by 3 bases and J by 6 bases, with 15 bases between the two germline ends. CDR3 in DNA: TGCAGTGCTAGGGGAAGGGCTTCTGTCAATGAGCAGTTCTTC. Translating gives CSARGRASVNEQFF.

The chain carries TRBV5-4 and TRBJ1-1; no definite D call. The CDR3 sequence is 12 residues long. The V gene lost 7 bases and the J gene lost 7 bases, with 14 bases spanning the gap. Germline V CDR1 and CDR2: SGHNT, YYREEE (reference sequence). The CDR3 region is CASARASYEAFF. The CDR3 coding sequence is TGTGCCAGCGCGAGGGCTTCTTATGAAGCTTTCTTT. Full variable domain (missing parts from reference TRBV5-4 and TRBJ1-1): ETGVTQSPTHLIKTRGQQVTLRCSSQSGHNTVSWYQQALGQGPQFIFQYYREEENGRGNFPPRFSGLQFPNYSSELNVNALELDDSALYLCASARASYEAFFGQGTRLTVV.

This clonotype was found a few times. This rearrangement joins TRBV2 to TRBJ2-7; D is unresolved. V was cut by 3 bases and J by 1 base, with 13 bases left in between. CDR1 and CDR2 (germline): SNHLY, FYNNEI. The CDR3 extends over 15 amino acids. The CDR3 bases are TGTGCCAGCAGTGATCGGCTCATACCTTCCTACGAGCAGTACTTC. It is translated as CASSDRLIPSYEQYF.

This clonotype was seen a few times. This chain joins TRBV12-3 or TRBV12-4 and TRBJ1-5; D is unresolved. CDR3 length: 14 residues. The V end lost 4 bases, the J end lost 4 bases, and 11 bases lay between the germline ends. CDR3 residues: CASSSVNRNQPQHF. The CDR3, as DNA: TGTGCCAGCAGTTCAGTTAACCGGAATCAGCCCCAGCATTTT.

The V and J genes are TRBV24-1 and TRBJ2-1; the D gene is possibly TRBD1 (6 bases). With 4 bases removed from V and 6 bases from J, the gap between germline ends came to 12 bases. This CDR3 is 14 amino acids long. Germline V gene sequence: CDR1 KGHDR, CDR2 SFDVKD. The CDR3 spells CATSDPSRGNEQFF. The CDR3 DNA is TGTGCCACCAGTGACCCCTCCAGGGGCAATGAGCAGTTCTTC.

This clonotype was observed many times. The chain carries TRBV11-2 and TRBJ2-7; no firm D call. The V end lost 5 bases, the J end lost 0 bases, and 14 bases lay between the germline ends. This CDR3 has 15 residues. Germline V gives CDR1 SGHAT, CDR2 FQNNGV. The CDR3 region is CASSMDPQVSYEQYF. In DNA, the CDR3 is TGTGCCAGCAGCATGGACCCTCAGGTCTCCTACGAGCAGTACTTC.

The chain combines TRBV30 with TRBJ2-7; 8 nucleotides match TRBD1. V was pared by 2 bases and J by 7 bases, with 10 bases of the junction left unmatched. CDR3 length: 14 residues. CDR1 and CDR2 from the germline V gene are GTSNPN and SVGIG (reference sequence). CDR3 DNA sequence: TGTGCCTGGAGTCTCCGGACAGGGTTGAGGGAGCAGTACTTC. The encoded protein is CAWSLRTGLREQYF.

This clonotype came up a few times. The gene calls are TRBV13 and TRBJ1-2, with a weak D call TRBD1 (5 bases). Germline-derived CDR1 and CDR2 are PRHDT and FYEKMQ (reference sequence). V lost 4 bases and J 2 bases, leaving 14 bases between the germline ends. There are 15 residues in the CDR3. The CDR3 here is CASSWPGTENYGYTF. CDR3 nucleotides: TGTGCCAGCAGCTGGCCCGGGACTGAGAACTATGGCTACACCTTC.

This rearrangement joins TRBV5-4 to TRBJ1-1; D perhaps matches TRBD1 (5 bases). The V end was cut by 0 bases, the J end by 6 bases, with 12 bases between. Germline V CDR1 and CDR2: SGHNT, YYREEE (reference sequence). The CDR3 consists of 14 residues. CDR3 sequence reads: CASSLVGTEPEAFF. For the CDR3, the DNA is TGTGCCAGCAGCTTGGTGGGGACGGAGCCTGAAGCTTTCTTT.

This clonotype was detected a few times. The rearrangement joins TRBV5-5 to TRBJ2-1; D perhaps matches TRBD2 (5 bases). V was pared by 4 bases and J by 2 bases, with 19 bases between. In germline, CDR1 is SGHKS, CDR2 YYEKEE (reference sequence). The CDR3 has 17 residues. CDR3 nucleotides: TGTGCCAGCAGCCCCCACTTTGGACTTTCCACCTACAATGAGCAGTTCTTC. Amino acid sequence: CASSPHFGLSTYNEQFF.